This is a list of T cell receptor beta chains from one sample in a study of Graves' ophthalmopathy and Graves' hyperthyroidism. Each CDR3 protein is one row after TCRdb ran MiXCR on the multiplex PCR reads. Counted here are 200,000 to 250,000 distinct CDR3 sequences, less than 55% occurring once; the ten biggest clones make up roughly 50%. The sequencing input was peripheral blood. The receptors come from an adult man with Graves' ophthalmopathy. CDR3s include the opening cysteine and the closing phenylalanine or tryptophan. The D gene is left open where the match is weak. Where a row states a size, it is once, few, many or the class of an expanded clone; other rows omit it.

TRBV19	TRBJ1-2	-	-	TGTGCCAGTAGTATTAGGCAGGCAGGAGGCTACACCTTC	CASSIRQAGGYTF
TRBV7-2	TRBJ2-7	-	few	TGTGCCAGCAGCCGAAGTCCGAGCTCCTACGAGCAGTACTTC	CASSRSPSSYEQYF
TRBV12-3/TRBV12-4	TRBJ2-7	-	-	TGTGCCAGCAGTCTAACATCCCCCTACGAGCAGTACTTC	CASSLTSPYEQYF
TRBV12-3/TRBV12-4	TRBJ1-5	TRBD1	-	TGTGCCAGCAGGCGGGACAGGGGTCGCAATCAGCCCCAGCATTTT	CASRRDRGRNQPQHF
TRBV7-9	TRBJ2-5	-	once	TGTGCCAGCAGCTTCCTTTGGGGACGACAAGAGACCCAGTACTTC	CASSFLWGRQETQYF
TRBV5-6	TRBJ1-6	-	-	TGTGCCAGCAGCGGACGGTCACAGGGCTCCAATTCACCCCTCCACTTT	CASSGRSQGSNSPLHF
TRBV29-1	TRBJ1-2	TRBD1	-	TGCAGCTCATCGGACAGGGGTCTGGATGGCTACACCTTC	CSSSDRGLDGYTF
TRBV11-2	TRBJ2-5	-	few	TGTGCCAGCAGCTTAGATCGAGAAGAGACCCAGTACTTC	CASSLDREETQYF
TRBV2	TRBJ1-1	-	-	TGTGCCAGCAGGGAGGCCTCCATGAACACTGAAGCTTTCTTT	CASREASMNTEAFF
TRBV15	TRBJ1-5	-	-	TGTGCCACCAGCAGAGACAGGGAATGGCCCCAGCATTTT	CATSRDREWPQHF
TRBV6-5	TRBJ1-5	-	-	TGTGCCAGCAGGGACAGCGCCCGCAATCAGCCCCAGCATTTT	CASRDSARNQPQHF
TRBV20-1	TRBJ2-5	-	many	TGCAGTGCTAGCCCTGGGCAAGAGACCCAGTACTTC	CSASPGQETQYF
TRBV11-2	TRBJ2-2	-	few	TGTGCCAGCAGCTTCCGTAGAAACACCGGGGAGCTGTTTTTT	CASSFRRNTGELFF
TRBV7-2	TRBJ2-2	-	-	TGTGCCAGCAGCTCGCGTCCCTTGAACACCGGGGAGCTGTTTTTT	CASSSRPLNTGELFF
TRBV20-1	TRBJ2-2	-	-	TGCAGTGCCGTCTCTGGGGCGAACACCGGGGAGCTGTTTTTT	CSAVSGANTGELFF
TRBV12-3/TRBV12-4	TRBJ1-1	-	few	TGTGCCAGCAGTCACCGGGGTAACACTGAAGCTTTCTTT	CASSHRGNTEAFF
TRBV20-1	TRBJ1-2	TRBD1	once	TGCAGTGCTAGAGACCGGGGACAGGGAACCTATGGCTACACCTTC	CSARDRGQGTYGYTF
TRBV12-3/TRBV12-4	TRBJ2-7	TRBD1	few	TGTGCCAGCAGTTTCGACAGGGGGTTTTACGAGCAGTACTTC	CASSFDRGFYEQYF
TRBV7-3	TRBJ2-5	-	-	TGCGCCAGCAGCCTCGGCCCGGGGACGGAGACCCAGTACTTC	CASSLGPGTETQYF
TRBV12-3/TRBV12-4	TRBJ2-3	TRBD2	-	TGTGCCAGCAGTCCCGGGACTAGCGGGAGAACAGATACGCAGTATTTT	CASSPGTSGRTDTQYF
TRBV7-6	TRBJ1-6	-	-	TGTGCCAGCAGCCCGTACCCCGGGGGGGTAGATAATAATTCACCCCTCCACTTT	CASSPYPGGVDNNSPLHF
TRBV2	TRBJ1-4	TRBD1	many	TGTGCCAGCAGTGGACCGGTGGGGGACAGTATTAATGAAAAACTGTTTTTT	CASSGPVGDSINEKLFF
TRBV9	TRBJ1-1	-	-	TGTGCCAGCAGCGGGGCAGGGCCAAACACTGAAGCTTTCTTT	CASSGAGPNTEAFF
TRBV10-2	TRBJ2-7	TRBD1	few	TGCGCCAGCAGACCCGGGACAGGGGGCGAGCAGTACTTC	CASRPGTGGEQYF
TRBV5-1	TRBJ2-1	TRBD1	-	TGCGCCAGCAGCTGGGGACAGGGGAGGAATGAGCAGTTCTTC	CASSWGQGRNEQFF
TRBV28	TRBJ1-2	TRBD1	-	TGTGCCAGCACTGAAGGCCCTCAGGGGGCTAATGGCTACACCTTC	CASTEGPQGANGYTF
TRBV12-3/TRBV12-4	TRBJ2-5	TRBD2	-	TGTGCCAGCAGACCTTATAGCGGGGGGGACGAGACCCAGTACTTC	CASRPYSGGDETQYF
TRBV2	TRBJ2-7	-	-	TGTGCCAGCAGACCTCGGGACACCTCCTACGAGCAGTACTTC	CASRPRDTSYEQYF
TRBV5-5	TRBJ2-5	-	-	TGTGCCAGCAGCAGCTCGTGGACTGAGACCACACCCTCCCCAGAGACCCAGTACTTC	CASSSSWTETTPSPETQYF